Shown below are 26 T cell receptor beta chains from a single sample sequenced in a study of Graves' ophthalmopathy and Graves' hyperthyroidism. TCR beta CDR3 regions were amplified from RNA transcripts. An opening RT-PCR round employed HTBI primers and preceded a second-round multiplex PCR. A single record per CDR3 protein comes from TCRdb applying MiXCR to the multiplex PCR reads. Of around 1.1 million distinct CDR3 sequences in the sample, 35% to 45% were seen once. The sequenced sample was peripheral blood or thyroid tissue (not recorded which). The source is an adult man with Graves' hyperthyroidism.

Many counts were recorded for this clonotype. The genes are TRBV20-1 and TRBJ2-7; tentative D call: TRBD2 (6 bases). The germline V gene encodes CDR1 DFQATT and CDR2 SNEGSKA (reference sequence). The length of the CDR3 is 16 residues. Trimming removed 6 bases from V and 4 bases from J, with 25 bases in between. This chain's CDR3 is CSATLPASGVAYEQYF. CDR3 nucleotide sequence: TGCAGTGCCACCTTGCCAGCGTCGGGGGTTGCGTACGAGCAGTACTTC.

The chain is built from TRBV11-2 and TRBJ1-1, with D unclear. The germline V gene has CDR1 SGHAT and CDR2 FQNNGV. V gave up 8 bases and J gave up 3 bases, with 13 bases separating them. This CDR3 is 13 amino acids long. CDR3 in DNA: TGTGCCAGCCGATCTTTCGGGGACACTGAAGCTTTCTTT. Protein: CASRSFGDTEAFF.

The chain carries TRBV12-3 or TRBV12-4 and TRBJ1-5, with unresolved D. V was shortened by 8 bases and J by 2 bases, with 10 bases between the two germline ends. This CDR3 contains 13 residues. This chain's CDR3 is CASRSWGNQPQHF. CDR3 DNA sequence: TGTGCCAGCCGATCGTGGGGCAATCAGCCCCAGCATTTT.

This chain connects TRBV6-5 to TRBJ1-6; TRBD1 aligns across 7 bases. This CDR3 has 16 amino acids. CDR1 is MNHEY, CDR2 SVGAGI, per germline. After removal of 4 bases from V and 7 bases from J, the junction contained 10 bases not matched to a gene. The CDR3 protein is CASSSLQGYGNSPLHF. Written as DNA, the CDR3 is TGTGCCAGCAGTTCTCTACAGGGGTACGGAAATTCACCCCTCCACTTT.

This clonotype was counted at least ten times. The chain recombines TRBV6-5 with TRBJ2-2, with TRBD1 matching 7 bases. The CDR3 is 15 amino acids. Germline-derived CDR1 and CDR2 are MNHEY and SVGAGI. V shed 2 bases, J shed 0 bases, and the junction held 0 bases outside the gene matches. The DNA for the CDR3 is TGTGCCAGCAGTTACGACAGGGCGAACACCGGGGAGCTGTTTTTT. It is translated as CASSYDRANTGELFF.

At least ten counts were recorded for this clonotype. This rearrangement joins TRBV25-1 to TRBJ2-7, with TRBD2 identical over 15 bases. Germline-derived CDR1 and CDR2 are MGHDK and SYGVNS. This CDR3 comprises 18 residues. J lost 0 bases, V lost 6 bases, and 9 bases had no gene match. The CDR3 region has the DNA TGTGCCAGCAGGCCCGGGACTAGCGGGAGGTCCCTCTCCTACGAGCAGTACTTC. This gives the protein CASRPGTSGRSLSYEQYF.

Worth noting for this clonotype: It may be a read error: a sequence one base away is much more abundant. The chain combines TRBV12-3 or TRBV12-4 with TRBJ2-5, with D possibly matching TRBD2 (5 bases). This CDR3 comprises 15 residues. The CDR3 here is CASIAGSSNQETQCF. The CDR3 DNA follows: TGTGCCAGCATTGCGGGCAGCTCAAATCAAGAGACCCAGTGCTTC.

The chain joins TRBV25-1 to TRBJ2-2, with 7 bases lining up with TRBD1. Germline V gives CDR1 MGHDK, CDR2 SYGVNS. The length of the CDR3 is 11 residues. V lost 8 bases and J lost 13; bases outside the gene matches: 7. The CDR3 sequence is CASSTYRGLFF. CDR3 sequence (DNA): TGTGCCAGCTCTACGTACAGGGGGCTGTTTTTT. The variable domain in full, completed from reference TRBV25-1 and TRBJ2-2, reads EADIYQTPRYLVIGTGKKITLECSQTMGHDKMYWYQQDPGMELHLIHYSYGVNSTEKGDLSSESTVSRIRTEHFPLTLESARPSHTSQYLCASSTYRGLFFGEGSRLTVL.

The chain has TRBV5-6 and TRBJ1-4, with D perhaps TRBD1 (6 bases). V gave up 2 bases and J gave up 6 bases, with 11 bases separating them. The CDR3 is made up of 14 amino acids. CDR1 is SGHDT and CDR2 is YYEEEE in the germline V gene. For the CDR3, the DNA is TGTGCCAGCAGCTTAGAGCCAGGGGATGAAAAACTGTTTTTT. This gives the protein CASSLEPGDEKLFF.

This clonotype was observed at least ten times. One junction end does not reproduce the germline sequence, and a read error may be involved. This rearrangement joins TRBV20-1 to TRBJ1-5; a weak D match, TRBD1 (5 bases). The CDR3 covers 12 residues. The germline V gene has CDR1 DFQATT and CDR2 SNEGSKA (reference sequence). The CDR3 nucleotides are TGCAGTGCCAGAGGGGTAGGTCAGCCCCAGCATTTT. Residues: CSARGVGQPQHF.

The J gene is TRBJ1-3, the V gene TRBV30; D is ambiguous. This CDR3 spans 15 amino acids. Deletions cut 4 bases from V and 0 bases from J, with 13 bases between. Germline loops: CDR1 GTSNPN, CDR2 SVGIG (reference sequence). The CDR3 DNA follows: TGTGCCTGGATTCCCGGACTCCTCTCTGGAAACACCATATATTTT. Its translation is CAWIPGLLSGNTIYF.

This rearrangement joins TRBV15 to TRBJ1-6, with 7 bases that match TRBD1. This CDR3 comprises 13 residues. V was pared by 5 bases and J by 7 bases, with 2 bases of the junction left unmatched. Germline lookup yields CDR1 LNHNV and CDR2 YYDKDF (reference sequence). CDR3 loop: CATSETGNSPLHF. CDR3 DNA: TGTGCCACCAGCGAGACAGGGAATTCACCCCTCCACTTT. The complete variable domain, with remaining parts taken from reference TRBV15 and TRBJ1-6, reads DAMVIQNPRYQVTQFGKPVTLSCSQTLNHNVMYWYQQKSSQAPKLLFHYYDKDFNNEADTPDNFQSRRPNTSFCFLDIRSPGLGDTAMYLCATSETGNSPLHFGNGTRLTVT.

The rearrangement joins TRBV29-1 to TRBJ1-2; 7 nucleotides agree with TRBD1. From germline, CDR1 is SQVTM and CDR2 ANQGSEA. The CDR3 contains 13 residues. V was clipped by 8 bases and J by 4 bases; unmatched bases: 10. In DNA form, the CDR3 reads TGCAGCCAAGCCGGGACAGCGATCTATGGCTACACCTTC. Its protein is CSQAGTAIYGYTF.

Of note for this clonotype: A much larger clone is a single base away; this may be a read error. Because it lacks the conserved phenylalanine or tryptophan at the end, this CDR3 is likely a read error. This sequence joins TRBV2 and TRBJ2-7; TRBD1 matches 8 bases. The CDR3 extends over 14 amino acids. Germline-derived CDR1 and CDR2 are SNHLY and FYNNEI. V lost 7 bases and J lost 6; bases outside the gene matches: 11. CDR3 amino acids: CASTTWQGAFEQYI. As DNA, the CDR3 is TGTGCCAGCACTACATGGCAGGGGGCATTCGAGCAGTACATC.

The chain links TRBV7-9 to TRBJ1-4; the D gene is possibly TRBD1 (5 bases). This CDR3 is built from 14 residues. Trimming left V 3 bases short and J 6 bases short, with 11 bases between. The V gene's germline CDR1 is SEHNR and CDR2 FQNEAQ (reference sequence). CDR3 DNA: TGTGCCAGCAGCTTCAGACGGGGGGATGAAAAACTGTTTTTT. It encodes CASSFRRGDEKLFF.

This clonotype was counted a few times. The rearrangement links TRBV27 to TRBJ1-5, with D perhaps TRBD1 (5 bases). Germline CDR1 and CDR2: MNHEY and SMNVEV (reference sequence). The V and J ends lost 3 bases and 12 bases respectively, with 18 bases between them. The CDR3 covers 14 residues. The CDR3 loop is CASSFGGSNRHQHF. The CDR3 nucleotides read TGTGCCAGCAGTTTCGGGGGGAGCAACCGCCACCAGCATTTT.

The CDR3 region is CASSTQQGTYEQYF. Here the CDR3 DNA reads TGTGCCAGTAGTACGCAGCAGGGGACCTACGAGCAGTACTTC. The chain joins TRBV19 to TRBJ2-7; possibly TRBD1 for D (6 bases). The CDR3 length is 14 residues. CDR1 is LNHDA, CDR2 SQIVND, per germline (reference sequence). The ends were cut back, 4 bases at V and 2 bases at J, with 12 bases in the middle.

The sample holds many counts of this clonotype. This chain connects TRBV9 to TRBJ2-7; D is perhaps TRBD1 or TRBD2 (6 bases each). Trimming shortened V by 4 bases and J by 5 bases, and 13 bases separated the two germline ends. This CDR3 contains 13 residues. Germline-derived CDR1 and CDR2 are SGDLS and YYNGEE. DNA of the CDR3: TGTGCCAGCAGCCCCTGGGGGGCCCACGAGCAGTACTTC. Residues: CASSPWGAHEQYF.

The CDR3 sequence: CAIETGIYEQYF. The CDR3 DNA reads TGTGCCATCGAGACAGGAATTTACGAGCAGTACTTC. J is TRBJ2-7 and V is TRBV6-5; D perhaps matches TRBD1 (6 bases). Between the trimmed V and J ends, which lost 10 bases and 4 bases, there was a span of 14 bases. Germline CDR1 is MNHEY and CDR2 is SVGAGI. CDR3 size: 12 residues.

This clonotype came up a few times. The chain links TRBV12-3 or TRBV12-4 to TRBJ1-2; TRBD1 might be the D (5 bases). CDR3 length: 16 residues. The ends were cut back, 4 bases at V and 6 bases at J, with 21 bases in the middle. CDR3 sequence reads: CASSSSVRGIHDGYTF. The CDR3 DNA reads as TGTGCCAGCAGTTCCTCGGTGCGGGGGATTCACGATGGCTACACCTTC.

The sample holds a few counts of this clonotype. The rearrangement joins TRBV11-1 to TRBJ2-5, with 7 bases lining up with TRBD2. The CDR3 runs 12 residues. The germline V gene has CDR1 SGHAT and CDR2 FQDESV (reference sequence). V lost 11 bases and J lost 1; bases outside the gene matches: 4. CDR3 nucleotide sequence: TGTGCCTGCGGGAGCGTCCAAGAGACCCAGTACTTC. It codes for CACGSVQETQYF.

This clonotype was detected only a few times. The J gene is TRBJ1-4, the V gene TRBV7-2; a possible D gene is TRBD1 (5 bases). The CDR3 contains 14 residues. Trimming cost V 8 bases and J 2 bases, with 12 bases left between them. Per the germline V gene, CDR1 is SGHTA and CDR2 is FQGNSA. In DNA form, the CDR3 reads TGTGCCAGCGGCCGTGGGGGGACTAATGAAAAACTGTTTTTT. Translated, it gives CASGRGGTNEKLFF.

This clonotype was counted a few times. This chain uses TRBV2 with TRBJ2-5; perhaps TRBD2 as D (7 bases). V lost 2 bases, J lost 2 bases, and 15 bases lay in between. Germline CDR1 and CDR2: SNHLY and FYNNEI. The CDR3 runs to 16 residues. This CDR3 reads CASSERIGGGQETQYF. The CDR3 nucleotides read TGTGCCAGCAGTGAAAGAATAGGGGGAGGGCAAGAGACCCAGTACTTC.

On this clonotype: This may stem from a read error, because a much larger clone lies one nucleotide away. The rearrangement uses TRBV2 and TRBJ1-5; D is unclear. The length of the CDR3 is 15 residues. Germline values: CDR1 SNHLY, CDR2 FYNNEI. With 2 bases removed from V and 0 bases from J, the gap between germline ends came to 8 bases. The CDR3 here is CASSEIGHSNQPQHF. In nucleotides, the CDR3 is TGTGCCAGCAGTGAAATAGGGCATAGCAATCAGCCCCAGCATTTT.

The count of this clonotype is one. At one boundary the junction diverges from the germline segment, which might be a read error. V gene TRBV10-2 combines with J gene TRBJ2-7; D uncertain. The CDR3 extends over 14 amino acids. Germline V gene sequence: CDR1 WSHSY, CDR2 SAAADI. The DNA for the CDR3 is TGTGCCAGCAGCCTAGAAGTCTCTGTCGACGAGCAGTACTTC. The encoded protein is CASSLEVSVDEQYF.

This clonotype was picked up many times. The chain uses TRBV19 and TRBJ1-2, with D possibly matching TRBD1 (6 bases). Germline values: CDR1 LNHDA, CDR2 SQIVND (reference sequence). This CDR3 has 14 amino acids. V lost 3 bases, J lost 4 bases, and 12 bases lay in between. CDR3 amino acids: CASSMAGASYGYTF. CDR3 sequence (DNA): TGTGCCAGTAGTATGGCGGGGGCGAGCTATGGCTACACCTTC.